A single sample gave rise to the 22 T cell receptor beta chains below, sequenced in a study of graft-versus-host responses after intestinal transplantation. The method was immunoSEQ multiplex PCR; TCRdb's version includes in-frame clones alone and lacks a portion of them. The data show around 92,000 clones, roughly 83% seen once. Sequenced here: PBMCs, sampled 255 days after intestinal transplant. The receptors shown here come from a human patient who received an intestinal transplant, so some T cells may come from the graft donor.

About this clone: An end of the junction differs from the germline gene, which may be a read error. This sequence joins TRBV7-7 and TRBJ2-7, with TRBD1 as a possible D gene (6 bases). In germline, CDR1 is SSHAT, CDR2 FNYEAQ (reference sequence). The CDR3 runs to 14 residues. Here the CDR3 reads CASSLGQSSYEQYF. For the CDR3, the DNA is TGTGCTAGCAGCTTAGGACAGAGCTCCTACGAGCAGTACTTC.

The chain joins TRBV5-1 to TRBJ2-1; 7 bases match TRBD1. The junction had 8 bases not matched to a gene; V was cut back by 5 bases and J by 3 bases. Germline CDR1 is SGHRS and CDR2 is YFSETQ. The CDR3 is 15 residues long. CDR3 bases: TGCGCCAGCAGGGTGCAGGGGGATATCTACAATGAGCAGTTCTTC. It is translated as CASRVQGDIYNEQFF.

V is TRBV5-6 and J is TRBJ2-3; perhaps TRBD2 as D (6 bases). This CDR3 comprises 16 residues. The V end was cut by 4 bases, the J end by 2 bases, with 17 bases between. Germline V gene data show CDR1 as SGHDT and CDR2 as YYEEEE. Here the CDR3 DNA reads TGTGCCAGCAGCCAGAAGCGGGCCTTCATCACAGATACGCAGTATTTT. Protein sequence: CASSQKRAFITDTQYF.

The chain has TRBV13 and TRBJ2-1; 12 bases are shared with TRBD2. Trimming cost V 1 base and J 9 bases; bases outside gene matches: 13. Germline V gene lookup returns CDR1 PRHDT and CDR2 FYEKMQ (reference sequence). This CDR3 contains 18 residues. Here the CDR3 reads CASSLEASGGAEFSEQFF. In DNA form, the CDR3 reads TGTGCCAGCAGCTTAGAGGCTAGCGGGGGGGCCGAATTCAGTGAGCAGTTCTTC.

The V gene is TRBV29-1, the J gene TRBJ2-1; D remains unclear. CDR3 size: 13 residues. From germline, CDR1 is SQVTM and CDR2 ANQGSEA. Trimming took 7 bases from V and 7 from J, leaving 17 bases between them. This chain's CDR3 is CSACTDGPNEQFF. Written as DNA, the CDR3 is TGCAGCGCGTGCACGGATGGACCTAATGAGCAGTTCTTC.

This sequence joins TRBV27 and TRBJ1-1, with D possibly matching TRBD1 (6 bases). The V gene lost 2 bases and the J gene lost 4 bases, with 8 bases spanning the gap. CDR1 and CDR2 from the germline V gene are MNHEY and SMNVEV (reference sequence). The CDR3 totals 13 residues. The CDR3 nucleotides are TGTGCCAGCAGTTTAAGACAGGCCACTGAAGCTTTCTTT. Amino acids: CASSLRQATEAFF.

DNA of the CDR3: TGTGCCAGCAGCTTAGATGGCACCGGCGAGCAGTACTTC. Protein product: CASSLDGTGEQYF. The V and J genes are TRBV11-2 and TRBJ2-7; D not resolved. Per germline, CDR1 SGHAT and CDR2 FQNNGV. V lost 0 bases and J 6 bases, leaving 9 bases between the germline ends. This CDR3 region has 13 residues.

The CDR3 DNA sequence: TGTGCCAGCAGTTCCTCCCCGTCAACTAATGAAAAACTGTTTTTT. The encoded protein is CASSSSPSTNEKLFF. This chain uses TRBV6-5 with TRBJ1-4, with D uncertain. V shed 4 bases and J shed 0 bases, with 9 bases lying between them. Germline CDR1 and CDR2: MNHEY and SVGAGI. The length of the CDR3 is 15 residues.

Here the CDR3 DNA reads TGTGCCAGCAGCTCCATCCGCAGGGGGCAGGAGACCCAGTACTTC. Protein product: CASSSIRRGQETQYF. The rearrangement joins TRBV7-2 to TRBJ2-5; 8 positions match TRBD1. Germline CDR1 SGHTA, CDR2 FQGNSA. V shed 4 bases and J 5 bases; nucleotides not matched to a gene: 9. This CDR3 has 15 amino acids.

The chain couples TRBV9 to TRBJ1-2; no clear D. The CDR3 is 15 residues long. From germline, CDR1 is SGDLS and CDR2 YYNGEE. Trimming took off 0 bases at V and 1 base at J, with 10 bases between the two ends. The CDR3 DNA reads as TGTGCCAGCAGCGTAGCTGGGCAGGATAACTATGGCTACACCTTC. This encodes CASSVAGQDNYGYTF.

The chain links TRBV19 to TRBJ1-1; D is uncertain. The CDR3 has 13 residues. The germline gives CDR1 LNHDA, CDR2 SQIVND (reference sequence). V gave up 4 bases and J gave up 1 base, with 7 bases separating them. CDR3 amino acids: CASSRSGNTEAFF. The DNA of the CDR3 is TGTGCCAGTAGTAGATCAGGGAACACTGAAGCTTTCTTT.

The CDR3 region is CASSLVGAHEQYF. The CDR3 nucleotides are TGTGCCAGCAGCTTAGTGGGCGCCCACGAGCAGTACTTC. The rearrangement uses TRBV11-1 and TRBJ2-7, with no clear D. The CDR3 extends over 13 amino acids. V shed 1 base and J shed 5 bases, with 9 bases lying between them. The germline CDR1 and CDR2 sequences are SGHAT and FQDESV (reference sequence).

CDR3 in amino acids: CASSSRTGLNYEQYF. The CDR3 DNA follows: TGTGCCAGCAGTAGCAGGACAGGACTTAACTACGAGCAGTACTTC. The chain employs TRBV28 and TRBJ2-7, with 7 bases matching TRBD1. This CDR3 has 15 residues. Unmatched junction bases numbered 10, after V lost 5 bases and J lost 3 bases. Germline-derived CDR1 and CDR2 are MDHEN and SYDVKM.

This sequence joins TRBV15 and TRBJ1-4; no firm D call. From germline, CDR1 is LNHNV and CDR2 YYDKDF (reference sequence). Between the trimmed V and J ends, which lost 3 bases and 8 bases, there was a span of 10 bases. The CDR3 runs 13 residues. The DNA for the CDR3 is TGTGCCACCAGCAGGGGCCAAGCGGAAAAACTGTTTTTT. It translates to CATSRGQAEKLFF. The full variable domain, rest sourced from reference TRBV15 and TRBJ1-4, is DAMVIQNPRYQVTQFGKPVTLSCSQTLNHNVMYWYQQKSSQAPKLLFHYYDKDFNNEADTPDNFQSRRPNTSFCFLDIRSPGLGDTAMYLCATSRGQAEKLFFGSGTQLSVL.

The CDR3 sequence is CSYSQGLTYEQYF. The CDR3 DNA reads as TGCAGCTATTCTCAGGGGCTAACCTACGAGCAGTACTTC. The rearrangement uses TRBV29-1 and TRBJ2-7; the D gene is possibly TRBD1 (6 bases). V was clipped by 8 bases and J by 2 bases, with 16 bases between them. The CDR3 is 13 amino acids. Germline CDR1 is SQVTM and CDR2 is ANQGSEA.

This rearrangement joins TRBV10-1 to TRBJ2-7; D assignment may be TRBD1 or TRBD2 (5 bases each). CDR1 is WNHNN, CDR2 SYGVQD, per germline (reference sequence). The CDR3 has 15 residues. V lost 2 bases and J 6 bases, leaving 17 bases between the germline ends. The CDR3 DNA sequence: TGCGCCAGCAGTGAGGAGGGGATCCGTTCGGGCGAGCAGTACTTC. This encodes CASSEEGIRSGEQYF.

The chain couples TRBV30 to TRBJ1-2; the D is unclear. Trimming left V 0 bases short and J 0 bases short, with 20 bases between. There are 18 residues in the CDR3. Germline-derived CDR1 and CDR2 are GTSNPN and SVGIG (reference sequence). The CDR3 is CAWSVPAQVKRSNYGYTF. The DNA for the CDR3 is TGTGCCTGGAGTGTACCGGCTCAGGTTAAAAGGTCTAACTATGGCTACACCTTC.

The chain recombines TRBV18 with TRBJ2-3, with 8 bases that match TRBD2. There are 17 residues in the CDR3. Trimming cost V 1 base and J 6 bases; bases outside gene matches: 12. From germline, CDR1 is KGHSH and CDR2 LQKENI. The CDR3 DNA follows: TGTGCCAGCTCACCACGGAGCGGGAGAGGTGGAACGGATACGCAGTATTTT. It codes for CASSPRSGRGGTDTQYF. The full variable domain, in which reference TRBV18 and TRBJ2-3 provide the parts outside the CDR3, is NAGVMQNPRHLVRRRGQEARLRCSPMKGHSHVYWYRQLPEEGLKFMVYLQKENIIDESGMPKERFSAEFPKEGPSILRIQQVVRGDSAAYFCASSPRSGRGGTDTQYFGPGTRLTVL.

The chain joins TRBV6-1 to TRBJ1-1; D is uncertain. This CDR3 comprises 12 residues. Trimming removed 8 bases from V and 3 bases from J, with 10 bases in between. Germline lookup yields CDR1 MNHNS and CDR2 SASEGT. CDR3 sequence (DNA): TGTGCCAGCGGCGTCATACACACTGAAGCTTTCTTT. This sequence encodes CASGVIHTEAFF.

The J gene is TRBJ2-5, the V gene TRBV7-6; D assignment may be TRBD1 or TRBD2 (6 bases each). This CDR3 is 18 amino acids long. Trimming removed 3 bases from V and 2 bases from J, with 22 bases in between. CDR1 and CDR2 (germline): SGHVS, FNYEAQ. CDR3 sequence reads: CASSFNGHGGPRQETQYF. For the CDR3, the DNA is TGTGCCAGCAGCTTTAACGGTCATGGGGGGCCCAGGCAAGAGACCCAGTACTTC.

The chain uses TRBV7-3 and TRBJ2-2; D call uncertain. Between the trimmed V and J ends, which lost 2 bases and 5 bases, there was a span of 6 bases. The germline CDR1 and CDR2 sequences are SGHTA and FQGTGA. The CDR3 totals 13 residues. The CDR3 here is CASSLALTGELFF. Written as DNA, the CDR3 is TGTGCCAGCAGCTTAGCCCTTACCGGGGAGCTGTTTTTT.

CDR3 region: CASSTTGQGYEQYF. Written as DNA, the CDR3 is TGCGCCAGCAGTACGACGGGACAGGGCTACGAGCAGTACTTC. The rearrangement links TRBV5-1 to TRBJ2-7; 9 bases align to TRBD1. This CDR3 region has 14 residues. Unmatched junction bases numbered 6, after V lost 5 bases and J lost 3 bases. CDR1 is SGHRS and CDR2 is YFSETQ in the germline V gene. The full variable domain, in which reference TRBV5-1 and TRBJ2-7 provide the parts outside the CDR3, is KAGVTQTPRYLIKTRGQQVTLSCSPISGHRSVSWYQQTPGQGLQFLFEYFSETQRNKGNFPGRFSGRQFSNSRSEMNVSTLELGDSALYLCASSTTGQGYEQYFGPGTRLTVT.